The source of this T cell receptor beta chain is a study of T-cell memory formation after mild COVID-19. The study, taken as a whole, reports: Later expanders leaned CD4+, whereas clones that contracted between day 15 and 85 were balanced CD4/CD8. Mainly CM and EM harbored the contracting CD4+ clones; mainly EMRA harbored the CD8+ ones.

This clonotype turned up a few times. The antigen remains unidentified. Germline assignment: CDR1 SGHTA and CDR2 FQGNSA. This CDR3 region has 15 residues. Trimming removed 0 bases at V and 5 bases at J, with 13 bases between. Constant-segment-primed 5'RACE gave TCR alpha and TCR beta cDNA libraries with sample barcodes and UMIs. TCRdb reprocessed the 5' RACE reads with MiXCR, giving one entry per CDR3 protein. The sample holds 350,000 to 500,000 distinct CDR3 sequences, about a sixth seen once. This receptor was identified in a man aged 18 to 35 who had mild COVID-19 (a few samples of this study predate the infection). Cell type and time point are not known. Sequencing was performed on PBMCs or a T cell subset sorted from them (not recorded which). J is TRBJ2-5 and V is TRBV7-2; D is perhaps TRBD1 (7 bases). The CDR3 region is CASSLAGSGGETQYF. The DNA for the CDR3 is TGTGCCAGCAGCTTAGCGGGATCAGGGGGGGAGACCCAGTACTTC.